These 11 T cell receptor beta chains share one sample of origin, sequenced in a study of T cell responses to AZD1222 COVID-19 vaccine. Here immunoSEQ multiplex PCR was the method, and the copy in TCRdb shows in-frame clones only, minus some. The sample records around 97,000 clones, about 90% being singletons. Sequenced here: peripheral blood, sampled on day 0 of AZD1222 vaccination. These receptors came from an adult in good health.

The chain combines TRBV7-2 with TRBJ1-4; 7 nucleotides line up with TRBD1. Trimming cost V 4 bases and J 7 bases; bases outside gene matches: 3. The CDR3 runs 13 residues. Germline CDR1 and CDR2: SGHTA and FQGNSA. The CDR3 reads CASSSDRAEKLFF. The CDR3 DNA sequence: TGTGCCAGCAGCTCCGACAGGGCTGAAAAACTGTTTTTT.

This clone showed up just a few times. V gene TRBV20-1 combines with J gene TRBJ1-1; perhaps TRBD1 as D (6 bases). The CDR3 totals 13 residues. CDR1 DFQATT and CDR2 SNEGSKA come from the germline V gene (reference sequence). V was trimmed by 3 bases and J by 3 bases, leaving 11 bases between them. The CDR3 DNA sequence: TGCAGTGCTAGTAGGGGGTCGGACACTGAAGCTTTCTTT. Amino acid sequence: CSASRGSDTEAFF.

The gene calls are TRBV7-9 and TRBJ1-2; D is uncertain. This CDR3 has 13 residues. Germline CDR1 reads SEHNR; CDR2 reads FQNEAQ (reference sequence). With 1 base removed from V and 3 bases from J, the gap between germline ends came to 6 bases. The CDR3 loop reads CASSLDLYYGYTF. The CDR3 region has the DNA TGTGCCAGCAGCTTAGATCTGTACTATGGCTACACCTTC.

V usage is TRBV10-3 and J usage is TRBJ1-2; 8 nucleotides match TRBD1. V was pared by 5 bases and J by 2 bases, with 4 bases of the junction left unmatched. Germline assignment: CDR1 ENHRY and CDR2 SYGVKD. This CDR3 spans 14 amino acids. The CDR3 reads CAISRDRRNYGYTF. For the CDR3, the DNA is TGTGCCATCAGTAGGGACAGGAGAAACTATGGCTACACCTTC.

The chain uses TRBV6-5 and TRBJ1-5; D gene unclear. The CDR3 sequence is 13 residues long. The germline CDR1 and CDR2 sequences are MNHEY and SVGAGI. Between the trimmed V and J ends, which lost 4 bases and 4 bases, there was a span of 8 bases. The chain's CDR3 is CASSFNTNQPQHF. As DNA, the CDR3 is TGTGCCAGCAGTTTCAATACAAATCAGCCCCAGCATTTT.

The rearrangement uses TRBV5-1 and TRBJ2-3; tentatively, D is TRBD2 (6 bases). V was clipped by 4 bases and J by 2 bases, with 11 bases between them. The germline CDR1 and CDR2 sequences are SGHRS and YFSETQ. The CDR3 is 14 amino acids. CDR3 residues: CASSGGTLTDTQYF. CDR3 nucleotides: TGCGCCAGCAGCGGAGGGACCCTCACAGATACGCAGTATTTT. Using reference TRBV5-1 and TRBJ2-3 for the parts outside the CDR3, the full variable domain is KAGVTQTPRYLIKTRGQQVTLSCSPISGHRSVSWYQQTPGQGLQFLFEYFSETQRNKGNFPGRFSGRQFSNSRSEMNVSTLELGDSALYLCASSGGTLTDTQYFGPGTRLTVL.

The chain uses TRBV9 and TRBJ1-2; D unclear. Between the trimmed V and J ends, which lost 1 base and 8 bases, there was a span of 12 bases. CDR1 is SGDLS and CDR2 is YYNGEE in the germline V gene. The CDR3 totals 13 residues. CDR3 in amino acids: CASSVSDSSGYTF. CDR3 nucleotide sequence: TGTGCCAGCAGCGTAAGCGACTCCTCGGGCTACACCTTC.

The chain carries TRBV6-5 and TRBJ1-1, with D perhaps matching TRBD1 (5 bases). The CDR3 loop spans 15 amino acids. Germline V lookup: CDR1 MNHEY, CDR2 SVGAGI. The V and J ends lost 8 bases and 0 bases respectively, with 16 bases between them. The CDR3 region is CASVSGGGVNTEAFF. The DNA for the CDR3 is TGTGCCAGCGTAAGTGGGGGGGGTGTGAACACTGAAGCTTTCTTT.

The chain links TRBV18 to TRBJ1-2; 10 bases line up with TRBD1. In germline, CDR1 is KGHSH, CDR2 LQKENI. Trimming took 2 bases from V and 7 from J; bases not matched to a gene: 10. This CDR3 has 16 amino acids. The CDR3: CASSPAQTGGSGGYTF. Here the CDR3 DNA reads TGTGCCAGCTCACCAGCTCAGACAGGGGGCTCAGGTGGCTACACCTTC.

The chain links TRBV7-9 to TRBJ1-1; D uncertain. The CDR3 consists of 14 residues. V lost 1 base and J lost 5, with 11 bases in between. Germline CDR1 SEHNR, CDR2 FQNEAQ (reference sequence). This chain's CDR3 is CASSLDLKETEAFF. The CDR3 nucleotides read TGTGCCAGCAGCTTAGACTTAAAGGAGACTGAAGCTTTCTTT.

The chain employs TRBV19 and TRBJ2-7, with 7 bases aligning to TRBD1. Germline V gene lookup returns CDR1 LNHDA and CDR2 SQIVND (reference sequence). CDR3 size: 13 residues. J gave up 4 bases and V 6 bases, and 6 bases lay outside the gene matches. The CDR3 DNA reads as TGTGCCAGTAGCCGACAGGGTCAGTACGAGCAGTACTTC. It translates to CASSRQGQYEQYF. Together with reference TRBV19 and TRBJ2-7, the CDR3 gives the full variable domain: DGGITQSPKYLFRKEGQNVTLSCEQNLNHDAMYWYRQDPGQGLRLIYYSQIVNDFQKGDIAEGYSVSREKKESFPLTVTSAQKNPTAFYLCASSRQGQYEQYFGPGTRLTVT.